Presented here are 32 T cell receptor beta chains from one specimen sequenced in a study of beta chain features in type 1 diabetes. As every portion of the isolated RNA was reverse transcribed, the sequencing read expressed TCRB transcripts. This table comes from immunoSEQ multiplex PCR, and its TCRdb copy is limited to in-frame clones, with some not included. The sample lists about 320,000 clones, approximately 15% occurring once. Sequencing was carried out using central memory CD4+ T cells from blood. The source is a man aged 30-40 years in good health.

Written as DNA, the CDR3 is TGTGCCAGCAGCCCAATGGGGCCCTCGGCGGGGGGCACCATATATTTT. This encodes CASSPMGPSAGGTIYF. The chain has TRBV7-3 and TRBJ1-3; TRBD1 is a possible D gene (5 bases). Germline V gene lookup returns CDR1 SGHTA and CDR2 FQGTGA. Trimming removed 5 bases from V and 9 bases from J, with 23 bases in between. This CDR3 region has 16 residues.

This clone has only a few counts. CDR3 in amino acids: CASSQLTGQVVRNIQYF. The CDR3 bases are TGTGCCAGCAGCCAACTTACCGGGCAGGTTGTAAGAAACATTCAGTACTTC. The chain is built from TRBV4-2 and TRBJ2-4; D is unclear. The CDR3 covers 17 residues. Trimming cost V 2 bases and J 6 bases, with 20 bases left between them. CDR1 and CDR2 from the germline V gene are LGHNA and YNFKEQ.

This clone was seen a few times. The chain is built from TRBV6-5 and TRBJ1-1, with unresolved D. Trimming took 0 bases from V and 1 from J, leaving 12 bases between them. Germline lookup yields CDR1 MNHEY and CDR2 SVGAGI. The CDR3 runs to 16 residues. The CDR3 protein is CASSYSGIGRNTEAFF. In DNA, the CDR3 is TGTGCCAGCAGTTACTCGGGGATAGGTAGGAACACTGAAGCTTTCTTT.

The chain combines TRBV10-3 with TRBJ1-1, with unresolved D. The CDR3 totals 10 residues. The germline V gene has CDR1 ENHRY and CDR2 SYGVKD. V was pared by 10 bases and J by 6 bases, with 9 bases between. As DNA, the CDR3 is TGTGCCAGCGTCTTATCTGAAGCTTTCTTT. Protein: CASVLSEAFF.

The chain has TRBV4-1 and TRBJ2-1; the D call may be TRBD1 or TRBD2 (6 bases each). The CDR3 runs 16 residues. Trimming shortened V by 0 bases and J by 5 bases, and 14 bases separated the two germline ends. Germline-derived CDR1 and CDR2 are MGHRA and YSYEKL. The CDR3 DNA is TGCGCCAGCAGCCAAGATGGTTCGGAGGGGGACAATGAGCAGTTCTTC. It yields the protein CASSQDGSEGDNEQFF.

The rearrangement joins TRBV7-8 to TRBJ2-1; perhaps D is TRBD1 or TRBD2 (5 bases each). Trimming removed 2 bases from V and 9 bases from J, with 20 bases in between. The CDR3 is 16 residues long. Germline lookup yields CDR1 SGHVS and CDR2 FQNEAQ. The DNA of the CDR3 is TGTGCCAGCAGCTTAACCCCGAGTCGGGGTGGGGGTGAGCAGTTCTTC. This encodes CASSLTPSRGGGEQFF. The whole variable domain, filled in from reference TRBV7-8 and TRBJ2-1, reads GAGVSQSPRYKVAKRGQDVALRCDPISGHVSLFWYQQALGQGPEFLTYFQNEAQLDKSGLPSDRFFAERPEGSVSTLKIQRTQQEDSAVYLCASSLTPSRGGGEQFFGPGTRLTVL.

This clone was counted between two and nine times. The chain combines TRBV6-5 with TRBJ1-1, with 7 bases that match TRBD1. The germline gives CDR1 MNHEY, CDR2 SVGAGI. J gave up 2 bases and V 4 bases, and 4 bases lay outside the gene matches. The length of the CDR3 is 14 residues. In DNA, the CDR3 is TGTGCCAGCAGTTCGGGGACAGTCAACACTGAAGCTTTCTTT. It translates to CASSSGTVNTEAFF.

This chain uses TRBV6-1 with TRBJ1-5; 7 positions match TRBD1. The CDR3 has 14 amino acids. Trimming removed 7 bases from V and 3 bases from J; junction bases left unmatched: 6. Germline-derived CDR1 and CDR2 are MNHNS and SASEGT. The CDR3 DNA sequence: TGTGCCAGCACCCAGGGGGGATTCAATCAGCCCCAGCATTTT. It yields the protein CASTQGGFNQPQHF.

The rearrangement uses TRBV10-3 and TRBJ1-1; TRBD1 matches at 10 bases. The CDR3 totals 14 residues. J was trimmed by 1 base and V by 10 bases; bases with no gene match: 6. In germline, CDR1 is ENHRY, CDR2 SYGVKD. CDR3 sequence (DNA): TGTGCCACGCGACAGGGGGCGGGGAACACTGAAGCTTTCTTT. Protein product: CATRQGAGNTEAFF.

This rearrangement joins TRBV7-2 to TRBJ1-2; TRBD1 might be the D (6 bases). The V gene's germline CDR1 is SGHTA and CDR2 FQGNSA. The CDR3 runs to 13 residues. The germline V and J ends were trimmed by 2 bases and 6 bases, with 10 bases remaining between them. This CDR3 is CASSLKPGDGYTF. The CDR3 region has the DNA TGTGCCAGCAGCTTAAAACCAGGGGATGGCTACACCTTC. The variable domain in full, with the rest retrieved from reference TRBV7-2 and TRBJ1-2, is GAGVSQSPSNKVTEKGKDVELRCDPISGHTALYWYRQSLGQGLEFLIYFQGNSAPDKSGLPSDRFSAERTGGSVSTLTIQRTQQEDSAVYLCASSLKPGDGYTFGSGTRLTVV.

This chain uses TRBV9 with TRBJ1-2; D ambiguous. Germline V lookup: CDR1 SGDLS, CDR2 YYNGEE. CDR3 length: 14 amino acids. Trimming cost V 0 bases and J 4 bases, with 10 bases left between them. The CDR3 region has the DNA TGTGCCAGCAGCGTAGACAGTACGACCTATGGCTACACCTTC. This sequence encodes CASSVDSTTYGYTF. Using reference TRBV9 and TRBJ1-2 for the parts outside the CDR3, the full variable domain is DSGVTQTPKHLITATGQRVTLRCSPRSGDLSVYWYQQSLDQGLQFLIQYYNGEERAKGNILERFSAQQFPDLHSELNLSSLELGDSALYFCASSVDSTTYGYTFGSGTRLTVV.

The V call is TRBV4-1, the J call TRBJ1-2; the D gene is possibly TRBD1 (5 bases). Trimming removed 0 bases at V and 4 bases at J, with 18 bases between. Per the germline V gene, CDR1 is MGHRA and CDR2 is YSYEKL. The length of the CDR3 is 17 residues. The CDR3 sequence is CASSQDRRGLTFYGYTF. The CDR3 DNA is TGCGCCAGCAGCCAAGACCGCCGGGGGTTGACGTTCTATGGCTACACCTTC.

This chain links TRBV6-5 with TRBJ1-5, with TRBD1 as a possible D gene (5 bases). CDR1 and CDR2 from the germline V gene are MNHEY and SVGAGI. The CDR3 length is 14 residues. V lost 5 bases and J lost 5, with 13 bases in between. The CDR3 loop is CASSRKGFDQPQHF. The CDR3, as DNA: TGTGCCAGCAGTAGGAAGGGGTTCGATCAGCCCCAGCATTTT.

This chain connects TRBV7-2 to TRBJ2-1; 8 bases fit TRBD2. Germline CDR1 reads SGHTA; CDR2 reads FQGNSA. The CDR3 spans 16 residues. Losses at the gene ends were 2 bases for V and 5 bases for J; bases not matched to a gene: 8. The DNA of the CDR3 is TGTGCCAGCAGCTTACCCCGGGGGGGCCGGAACAATGAGCAGTTCTTC. This codes for CASSLPRGGRNNEQFF.

The V gene is TRBV28, the J gene TRBJ1-5; no definite D call. Per the germline V gene, CDR1 is MDHEN and CDR2 is SYDVKM. Trimming took 2 bases from V and 3 from J, leaving 14 bases between them. There are 16 residues in the CDR3. CDR3 in DNA: TGTGCCAGCAGTTTAGCGGACTGGACGGTCAATCAGCCCCAGCATTTT. Translated: CASSLADWTVNQPQHF.

Only a few counts were recorded for this clone. The chain links TRBV5-6 to TRBJ2-1; 7 bases fit TRBD1. Unmatched junction bases numbered 9, after V lost 0 bases and J lost 3 bases. CDR1 and CDR2 (germline): SGHDT, YYEEEE. The length of the CDR3 is 17 residues. The CDR3 DNA reads TGTGCCAGCAGCTTGGGATGGGGGACAGATAACTACAATGAGCAGTTCTTC. This encodes CASSLGWGTDNYNEQFF.

This clone was picked up a small number of times. The genes are TRBV7-9 and TRBJ2-3; no firm D call. Germline V gene data show CDR1 as SEHNR and CDR2 as FQNEAQ (reference sequence). The CDR3 is 16 amino acids. Trimming took 1 base from V and 3 from J, leaving 14 bases between them. The CDR3 sequence: CASSLVRFLGTDTQYF. The DNA for the CDR3 is TGTGCCAGCAGCTTAGTGAGGTTCTTGGGGACAGATACGCAGTATTTT.

The chain couples TRBV2 to TRBJ2-4; no reliable D call. Germline V gene lookup returns CDR1 SNHLY and CDR2 FYNNEI. V shed 6 bases and J shed 3 bases, with 6 bases lying between them. The CDR3 totals 12 residues. For the CDR3, the DNA is TGTGCCAGCAGCTTTATCAAAAACATTCAGTACTTC. It yields the protein CASSFIKNIQYF.

There are many counts of this clone. J is TRBJ2-1 and V is TRBV10-3, with 9 nucleotides matching TRBD2. Germline V lookup: CDR1 ENHRY, CDR2 SYGVKD. V lost 8 bases, J lost 2 bases, and 7 bases stayed unmatched. The CDR3 consists of 15 residues. CDR3 nucleotide sequence: TGTGCCATCGGAAATAGCGGGAGCGCCTACAATGAGCAGTTCTTC. It yields the protein CAIGNSGSAYNEQFF.

This rearrangement joins TRBV6-1 to TRBJ1-2; possibly TRBD1 for D (5 bases). The CDR3 sequence is 14 residues long. Germline values: CDR1 MNHNS, CDR2 SASEGT. V was clipped by 3 bases and J by 2 bases, with 10 bases between them. This chain's CDR3 is CASSDQGRNYGYTF. CDR3 DNA: TGTGCCAGCAGTGACCAGGGTAGGAACTATGGCTACACCTTC.

The chain employs TRBV6-1 and TRBJ1-2, with unresolved D. Trimming removed 5 bases at V and 8 bases at J, with 15 bases between. This CDR3 has 13 amino acids. Germline V lookup: CDR1 MNHNS, CDR2 SASEGT. As DNA, the CDR3 is TGTGCCAGCAGTTTGACCTTCATAGGAGGCTACACCTTC. Protein: CASSLTFIGGYTF.

V is TRBV4-2 and J is TRBJ1-2; D remains ambiguous. The germline V and J ends were trimmed by 0 bases and 4 bases, with 12 bases remaining between them. Per the germline V gene, CDR1 is LGHNA and CDR2 is YNFKEQ. The CDR3 is 15 amino acids. CDR3 DNA: TGTGCCAGCAGCCAAGATGAGGGTTCGGCCTATGGCTACACCTTC. As protein: CASSQDEGSAYGYTF.

In its sample, this clone was seen a few times. The V call is TRBV7-9, the J call TRBJ2-3; D gene ambiguous. There are 15 residues in the CDR3. The germline gives CDR1 SEHNR, CDR2 FQNEAQ (reference sequence). Trimming stripped 5 bases from V and 3 bases from J, with 15 bases between. The DNA for the CDR3 is TGTGCCAGCAGCCACCTTCTTGGGCGGACAGATACGCAGTATTTT. This gives the protein CASSHLLGRTDTQYF.

This clone was seen many times. This rearrangement joins TRBV7-8 to TRBJ1-1; weak D call: TRBD1 (6 bases). The CDR3 spans 13 residues. Deletions cut 5 bases from V and 2 bases from J, with 9 bases between. The germline CDR1 and CDR2 sequences are SGHVS and FQNEAQ. The CDR3 loop is CASSQDRNTEAFF. The DNA of the CDR3 is TGTGCCAGCAGCCAGGACAGAAACACTGAAGCTTTCTTT.

About this clone itself: A much larger clone lies a single base off, so this may be a read error. The gene calls are TRBV7-3 and TRBJ1-1; the D gene is possibly TRBD1 (6 bases). The CDR3 loop spans 13 amino acids. With 3 bases removed from V and 1 base from J, the gap between germline ends came to 6 bases. The germline CDR1 and CDR2 sequences are SGHTA and FQGTGA. The chain's CDR3 is CASSLGQNTEAFF. CDR3 nucleotides: TGTGCCAGCAGCTTGGGACAGAACACTGAAGCTTTCTTT.

The chain is built from TRBV9 and TRBJ1-6; TRBD1 aligns across 8 bases. The CDR3 covers 15 residues. Germline V gene data show CDR1 as SGDLS and CDR2 as YYNGEE. The ends lost 0 bases at V and 9 bases at J; junction bases unmatched: 5. The CDR3 coding sequence is TGTGCCAGCAGCGTAGTTTCAGGGGGCGCTTCACCCCTCCACTTT. It encodes CASSVVSGGASPLHF.

The chain employs TRBV30 and TRBJ2-1; D possibly uses TRBD1 or TRBD2 (6 bases each). The CDR3 is 16 amino acids. V lost 1 base and J lost 0, with 13 bases in between. In germline, CDR1 is GTSNPN, CDR2 SVGIG (reference sequence). CDR3 region: CAWSGKGGGSYNEQFF. DNA of the CDR3: TGTGCCTGGAGTGGAAAGGGGGGAGGCTCCTACAATGAGCAGTTCTTC.

The chain is built from TRBV11-3 and TRBJ1-1, with TRBD1 identical over 8 bases. Germline V gives CDR1 SGHNT, CDR2 YENEEA. The CDR3 contains 15 residues. Trimming cost V 5 bases and J 5 bases; bases outside gene matches: 10. CDR3 amino acids: CASSPYDRGWTEAFF. In DNA form, the CDR3 reads TGTGCCAGCAGCCCTTACGACAGGGGTTGGACTGAAGCTTTCTTT.

This clone was seen more than once but under ten times. V is TRBV4-1 and J is TRBJ1-2; the D gene is possibly TRBD1 (6 bases). Trimming cost V 2 bases and J 5 bases, with 9 bases left between them. The CDR3 extends over 13 amino acids. Germline loops: CDR1 MGHRA, CDR2 YSYEKL. CDR3 DNA: TGCGCCAGCAGCCAAAAGGGGGATTATGGCTACACCTTC. Translation gives CASSQKGDYGYTF.

This clone was observed a handful of times. V and J are TRBV2 and TRBJ2-3, with 11 bases matching TRBD2. Trimming at V came to 8 bases and at J to 3 bases, leaving 7 bases not matched to a gene. The CDR3 is 15 residues long. Germline V CDR1 and CDR2: SNHLY, FYNNEI. CDR3 sequence reads: CASVAGGPGTDTQYF. The CDR3 coding sequence is TGTGCCAGCGTAGCGGGAGGGCCCGGGACAGATACGCAGTATTTT.

This clone came up once. This chain uses TRBV6-6 with TRBJ2-2; D is unresolved. V gave up 0 bases and J gave up 1 base, with 6 bases separating them. This CDR3 is 15 amino acids long. Germline V CDR1 and CDR2: MNHNY, SVGAGI (reference sequence). In DNA, the CDR3 is TGTGCCAGCAGTTACTCCGTCGGGAACACCGGGGAGCTGTTTTTT. The encoded protein is CASSYSVGNTGELFF.

This clone has ten or more counts. The chain links TRBV18 to TRBJ2-5; D unclear. The CDR3 is made up of 13 amino acids. V lost 1 base, J lost 4 bases, and 7 bases lay in between. Germline V gene lookup returns CDR1 KGHSH and CDR2 LQKENI. The CDR3 loop is CASSPLSGETQYF. As DNA, the CDR3 is TGTGCCAGCTCACCACTTTCCGGAGAGACCCAGTACTTC.